This T cell receptor beta chain was profiled in a study of T cells in Graves' hyperthyroidism and ophthalmopathy. This clonotype was observed at least ten times. Its antigen is as yet unknown. The investigators amplified TCR beta CDR3 regions from RNA transcripts. With the HTBI primer set, the TCR CDR3 went through a first round of RT-PCR. TCRdb redid the calling of the multiplex PCR reads with MiXCR, one entry per CDR3 protein. Counted here are fewer than 550,000 distinct CDR3 sequences, approximately 14% occurring once; the ten biggest clones make up around an eighth. These patients, aged 18 to 65, had recently diagnosed hyperthyroidism lasting under 2 months. Overall study results and limits: Ophthalmopathy was separated from stable hyperthyroidism by a 13 V-J model.

V was pared by 1 base and J by 2 bases, with 11 bases between. Per germline, CDR1 MNHNS and CDR2 SASEGT. The CDR3 covers 15 residues. The receptor was isolated from a woman between 18 and 29 years old with Graves' hyperthyroidism. Source material: blood. V is TRBV6-1 and J is TRBJ1-1; D call uncertain. CDR3 in amino acids: CASSEDRQINTEAFF. CDR3 DNA sequence: TGTGCCAGCAGTGAAGACAGACAAATAAACACTGAAGCTTTCTTT.